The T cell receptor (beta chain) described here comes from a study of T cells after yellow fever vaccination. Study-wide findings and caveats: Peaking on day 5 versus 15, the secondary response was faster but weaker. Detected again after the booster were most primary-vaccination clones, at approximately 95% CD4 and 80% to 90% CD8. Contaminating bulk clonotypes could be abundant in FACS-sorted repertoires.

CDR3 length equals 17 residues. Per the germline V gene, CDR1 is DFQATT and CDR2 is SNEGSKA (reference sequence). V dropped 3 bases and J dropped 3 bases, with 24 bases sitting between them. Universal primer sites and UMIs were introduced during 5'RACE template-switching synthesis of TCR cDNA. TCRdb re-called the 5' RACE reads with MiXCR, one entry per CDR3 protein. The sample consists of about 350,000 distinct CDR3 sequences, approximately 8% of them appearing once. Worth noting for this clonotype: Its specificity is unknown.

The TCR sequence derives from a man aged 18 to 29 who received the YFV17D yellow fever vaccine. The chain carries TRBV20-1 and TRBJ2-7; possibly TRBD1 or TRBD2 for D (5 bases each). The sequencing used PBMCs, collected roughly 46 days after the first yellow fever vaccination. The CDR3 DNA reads TGCAGTGCTAGTTTCCGCTCCCCTCGGGGCTATTACTACGAGCAGTACTTC. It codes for CSASFRSPRGYYYEQYF.